The 27 T cell receptor beta chains below all came from one sample that was sequenced in a study of blood T cell repertoires in COVID-19 (dated by TCRdb to the early 2020s). The protocol used for the library was the immunoSEQ multiplex PCR assay. Sourced from immuneACCESS, this table was stored by TCRdb with only in-frame sequences that have V and J called. A share of the clones is absent; for the studies checked, an unresolved V gene accounts for under half, and the remainder has no known explanation. For this sample the table gives more than 200,000 clones, of which more than 75% were detected only once. The leading ten clones occupy 4.3% of the sample. The source material was PBMCs or T cells enriched from blood (not recorded which). These receptors all come from a man aged 30-40 years with acute COVID-19.

There are a few counts of this clone. The chain carries TRBV28 and TRBJ1-2, with 8 bases matching TRBD1. The V segment lost 8 bases and the J segment 8 bases; nucleotides outside the gene matches: 7. In germline, CDR1 is MDHEN, CDR2 SYDVKM. CDR3 length: 12 amino acids. The CDR3 nucleotides read TGTGCCAGCGACAGACAGGGGAGGGGCTACACCTTC. Protein product: CASDRQGRGYTF.

The CDR3 DNA follows: TGTGCCAGCAGCGGGACCGAGGGACAGGGAATTCGAGGCTACACCTTC. Amino acids: CASSGTEGQGIRGYTF. This chain links TRBV9 with TRBJ1-2, with 9 bases that match TRBD1. CDR3 length: 16 amino acids. With V trimmed by 3 bases and J by 8 bases, 14 bases remained unmatched. CDR1 SGDLS and CDR2 YYNGEE come from the germline V gene.

The chain combines TRBV5-4 with TRBJ2-2; a possible D gene is TRBD2 (5 bases). From germline, CDR1 is SGHNT and CDR2 YYREEE (reference sequence). The CDR3 contains 16 residues. V was clipped by 4 bases and J by 2 bases, with 15 bases between them. The CDR3 nucleotides are TGTGCCAGCAGCCTTGAGCGGACTCTAAACACCGGGGAGCTGTTTTTT. As protein: CASSLERTLNTGELFF.

The rearrangement links TRBV9 to TRBJ1-4; no reliable D call. Trimming removed 3 bases from V and 0 bases from J, with 6 bases in between. The CDR3 sequence is 14 residues long. Germline assignment: CDR1 SGDLS and CDR2 YYNGEE. The CDR3 is CASSGRATNEKLFF. In DNA form, the CDR3 reads TGTGCCAGCAGCGGTCGGGCAACTAATGAAAAACTGTTTTTT.

The V gene is TRBV6-6, the J gene TRBJ1-5, with 12 bases aligning to TRBD1. Per germline, CDR1 MNHNY and CDR2 SVGAGI (reference sequence). The CDR3 length is 18 residues. J lost 5 bases, V lost 5 bases, and 13 bases had no gene match. CDR3 DNA: TGTGCCAGCAGTCCTTCCGGGACAGGGGGCTGGGGGGATCAGCCCCAGCATTTT. This translates into CASSPSGTGGWGDQPQHF.

The chain is built from TRBV5-4 and TRBJ1-6; no definite D call. The germline V gene has CDR1 SGHNT and CDR2 YYREEE (reference sequence). Trimming cost V 2 bases and J 8 bases, with 17 bases left between them. The CDR3 is made up of 16 amino acids. In nucleotides, the CDR3 is TGTGCCAGCAGCTTAGGAGGGAATGTTGGAGATTCACCCCTCCACTTT. Amino acid sequence: CASSLGGNVGDSPLHF. Filled out from reference TRBV5-4 and TRBJ1-6, the complete variable domain reads ETGVTQSPTHLIKTRGQQVTLRCSSQSGHNTVSWYQQALGQGPQFIFQYYREEENGRGNFPPRFSGLQFPNYSSELNVNALELDDSALYLCASSLGGNVGDSPLHFGNGTRLTVT.

The gene calls are TRBV10-3 and TRBJ2-7, with 8 bases lining up with TRBD2. CDR1 and CDR2 (germline): ENHRY, SYGVKD. The CDR3 loop spans 13 amino acids. Trimming cost V 7 bases and J 7 bases; bases outside gene matches: 9. The CDR3 is CAIMPGGPGEQYF. CDR3 nucleotides: TGTGCCATCATGCCGGGGGGGCCGGGTGAGCAGTACTTC.

The chain couples TRBV3-1 (or the pseudogene TRBV3-2) to TRBJ2-5; tentatively, D is TRBD2 (5 bases). V was pared by 4 bases and J by 3 bases, with 9 bases between. The CDR3 consists of 13 residues. CDR1 and CDR2 from the germline V gene are LGHDT and YNNKEL (reference sequence). CDR3 in amino acids: CASSRRGEETQYF. CDR3 in DNA: TGTGCCAGCAGCCGACGGGGAGAAGAGACCCAGTACTTC.

This chain links TRBV21-1 with TRBJ2-1; the D segment call TRBD2 is taken from the table without a DNA check. TRBV21-1 constitutes a pseudogene. The CDR3 covers 15 residues. DNA for the CDR3: TGTGCCAGCAGCAAAACCCTAGCGGGGCGCCATGAGCAGTTCTTC. Translated, it gives CASSKTLAGRHEQFF.

CDR3 nucleotides: TGTGCCACCAAGACCGGGACACCGAACTATGGCTACACCTTC. It codes for CATKTGTPNYGYTF. The genes are TRBV6-5 and TRBJ1-2; D perhaps matches TRBD1 (6 bases). Trimming pared 10 bases from V and 2 bases from J, leaving 17 bases between. Per germline, CDR1 MNHEY and CDR2 SVGAGI. The CDR3 covers 14 residues.

The V gene is TRBV19, the J gene TRBJ1-6; 12 bases are a match to TRBD1. With V trimmed by 9 bases and J by 10 bases, 16 bases remained unmatched. CDR1 LNHDA and CDR2 SQIVND come from the germline V gene (reference sequence). The length of the CDR3 is 17 residues. CDR3: CASRPGQGAQGTSPLHF. The CDR3 DNA reads TGTGCCAGCCGTCCGGGACAGGGGGCGCAGGGTACCTCACCCCTCCACTTT.

The chain employs TRBV9 and TRBJ1-5; no definite D call. V lost 1 base to trimming and J lost 4 bases, with 6 bases between them. CDR1 and CDR2 (germline): SGDLS, YYNGEE. This CDR3 has 13 amino acids. The CDR3 loop reads CASSVSYNQPQHF. The CDR3, as DNA: TGTGCCAGCAGCGTATCCTATAATCAGCCCCAGCATTTT.

The chain couples TRBV3-1 (or the pseudogene TRBV3-2) to TRBJ2-3; 10 bases line up with TRBD2. This CDR3 contains 15 residues. V lost 0 bases, J lost 4 bases, and 1 base stayed unmatched. Per the germline V gene, CDR1 is LGHDT and CDR2 is YNNKEL (reference sequence). The DNA for the CDR3 is TGTGCCAGCAGCCAAGAAAGCGGGGGGGCAGATACGCAGTATTTT. This translates into CASSQESGGADTQYF.

The chain combines TRBV18 with TRBJ1-1, with a weak D call TRBD1 (5 bases). V was pared by 3 bases and J by 7 bases, with 15 bases between. CDR3 length: 14 amino acids. Germline V gives CDR1 KGHSH, CDR2 LQKENI. CDR3 nucleotides: TGTGCCAGCTCACCCACCCGGGGGGATGGTGAAGCTTTCTTT. Translating gives CASSPTRGDGEAFF.

This chain joins TRBV2 and TRBJ2-5; 7 bases are a match to TRBD2. This CDR3 region has 12 residues. Germline trimming cut 5 bases from V and 4 bases from J; bases unmatched to any gene: 1. Germline V gene sequence: CDR1 SNHLY, CDR2 FYNNEI. The CDR3 DNA reads TGTGCCAGCAGTCGACTAGCAGAGACCCAGTACTTC. Amino acids: CASSRLAETQYF.

The chain employs TRBV6-1 and TRBJ2-7; 9 nucleotides agree with TRBD2. With 1 base clipped from V and 6 bases from J, the junction kept 10 bases outside the gene matches. The germline gives CDR1 MNHNS, CDR2 SASEGT. The CDR3 contains 16 residues. CDR3 DNA: TGTGCCAGCAGTGAAGGCCCCGGCGGGGGGGGATTCGAGCAGTACTTC. This encodes CASSEGPGGGGFEQYF.

Remarks on this clone: At one end the junction does not follow the germline gene, possibly because of a read error. The chain recombines TRBV6-6 with TRBJ2-7; 7 bases are shared with TRBD1. This CDR3 contains 20 residues. Per germline, CDR1 MNHNY and CDR2 SVGAGI (reference sequence). The CDR3, as DNA: TGTGCCAGCAGCGACTCCTCCCTCGGACCAAACACGGGACAGACCTACGAGCGGTACTTC. Protein product: CASSDSSLGPNTGQTYERYF.

The chain employs TRBV24-1 and TRBJ2-3; 14 positions agree with TRBD2. Germline assignment: CDR1 KGHDR and CDR2 SFDVKD. The CDR3 consists of 19 residues. After removal of 5 bases from V and 1 base from J, the junction contained 10 bases not matched to a gene. DNA of the CDR3: TGTGCCACCAGTGCGGGTGCCGGGACTAGCGGGGGAGGCACAGATACGCAGTATTTT. Its protein is CATSAGAGTSGGGTDTQYF.

DNA for the CDR3: TGTGCCAGCAGCGTAGTGAGCGGAGGCGAGCAGTACTTC. This gives the protein CASSVVSGGEQYF. The V and J genes are TRBV9 and TRBJ2-7, with a possible D match to TRBD2 (5 bases). Germline CDR1 is SGDLS and CDR2 is YYNGEE. Trimming stripped 0 bases from V and 6 bases from J, with 10 bases between. CDR3 length: 13 amino acids.

The chain employs TRBV9 and TRBJ2-1; TRBD1 agrees at 9 bases. Germline values: CDR1 SGDLS, CDR2 YYNGEE. This CDR3 is built from 13 residues. Trimming at V came to 2 bases and at J to 7 bases, leaving 1 base not matched to a gene. The DNA for the CDR3 is TGTGCCAGCAGCGTTGGACAGGGGAATGAGCAGTTCTTC. It is translated as CASSVGQGNEQFF. The full variable domain, its missing parts supplied by reference TRBV9 and TRBJ2-1, is DSGVTQTPKHLITATGQRVTLRCSPRSGDLSVYWYQQSLDQGLQFLIQYYNGEERAKGNILERFSAQQFPDLHSELNLSSLELGDSALYFCASSVGQGNEQFFGPGTRLTVL.

The chain joins TRBV13 to TRBJ1-5, with D hard to call. The CDR3 loop spans 13 amino acids. V shed 0 bases and J shed 3 bases, with 3 bases lying between them. CDR1 is PRHDT and CDR2 is FYEKMQ in the germline V gene (reference sequence). In DNA form, the CDR3 reads TGTGCCAGCAGCTTAGGTCTCAATCAGCCCCAGCATTTT. It yields the protein CASSLGLNQPQHF. The whole variable domain, filled in from reference TRBV13 and TRBJ1-5, reads AAGVIQSPRHLIKEKRETATLKCYPIPRHDTVYWYQQGPGQDPQFLISFYEKMQSDKGSIPDRFSAQQFSDYHSELNMSSLELGDSALYFCASSLGLNQPQHFGDGTRLSIL.

The chain links TRBV4-1 to TRBJ2-5; TRBD2 agrees at 15 bases. The J segment lost 2 bases and the V segment lost 3 bases, leaving 1 base of the junction unmatched. Germline CDR1 reads MGHRA; CDR2 reads YSYEKL. The CDR3 length is 16 residues. CDR3 loop: CASSQGLAGGQETQYF. In nucleotides, the CDR3 is TGCGCCAGCAGCCAGGGACTAGCGGGGGGTCAAGAGACCCAGTACTTC.

The chain joins TRBV5-1 to TRBJ2-1, with 15 bases fitting TRBD2. The V segment lost 7 bases and the J segment 4 bases; nucleotides outside the gene matches: 12. Germline-derived CDR1 and CDR2 are SGHRS and YFSETQ. The CDR3 spans 18 residues. The CDR3 protein is CASHEPGLAGGKYNEQFF. The CDR3 DNA sequence: TGCGCCAGCCACGAGCCGGGACTAGCGGGGGGCAAGTACAATGAGCAGTTCTTC.

This sequence joins TRBV4-2 and TRBJ2-2, with D hard to call. Trimming cost V 0 bases and J 4 bases, with 6 bases left between them. Germline values: CDR1 LGHNA, CDR2 YNFKEQ. This CDR3 has 14 amino acids. Written as DNA, the CDR3 is TGTGCCAGCAGCCAAGATTTGAGCACCGGGGAGCTGTTTTTT. Its protein product is CASSQDLSTGELFF.

The DNA for the CDR3 is TGTGCCAGCAGCTTGGAGGCGGGGGCTATGCGTTCTGGAAACACCATATATTTT. Its protein product is CASSLEAGAMRSGNTIYF. V gene TRBV5-6 combines with J gene TRBJ1-3; tentatively, D is TRBD1 (6 bases). Germline V gives CDR1 SGHDT, CDR2 YYEEEE. Trimming removed 0 bases from V and 1 base from J, with 17 bases in between. The CDR3 runs to 18 residues. Variable domain in full (rest from reference TRBV5-6 and TRBJ1-3): DAGVTQSPTHLIKTRGQQVTLRCSPKSGHDTVSWYQQALGQGPQFIFQYYEEEERQRGNFPDRFSGHQFPNYSSELNVNALLLGDSALYLCASSLEAGAMRSGNTIYFGEGSWLTVV.

There are a few counts of this clone. The same CDR3 can be traced to other DNA sequences in this sample. The chain uses TRBV5-4 and TRBJ1-2, with 7 bases identical to TRBD1. Losses at the gene ends were 0 bases for V and 4 bases for J; bases not matched to a gene: 0. The CDR3 covers 13 residues. CDR1 and CDR2 from the germline V gene are SGHNT and YYREEE (reference sequence). The CDR3 sequence is CASSLAGGYGYTF. The CDR3 region has the DNA TGTGCCAGCAGCTTGGCAGGGGGCTATGGCTACACCTTC.

This clone appeared once. The J gene is TRBJ2-7, the V gene TRBV12-3 or TRBV12-4; D perhaps matches TRBD2 (6 bases). This CDR3 has 12 amino acids. Trimming pared 8 bases from V and 5 bases from J, leaving 13 bases between. This CDR3 is CASGDRENEQYF. The CDR3 DNA is TGTGCCAGCGGGGACCGGGAGAACGAGCAGTACTTC.